The rows below give T cell receptor beta chains drawn from one sample of a study of regulatory T cells in long-lasting Graves disease. TCRdb independently ran MiXCR on the multiplex PCR reads; one entry per CDR3 protein. The sample holds fewer than 450,000 distinct CDR3 sequences, approximately 15% seen once. These data were also filed under a second study, of T cells in Graves' hyperthyroidism and ophthalmopathy.

The specimen comprised peripheral blood mononuclear cells (PBMCs), sampled at new diagnosis, from a patient treated with antithyroid drugs. These receptors all stem from a woman aged 40 to 50 with Graves disease. Each CDR3 is given with its conserved first and last residue. D genes are given only for firm matches. Clone sizes are given selectively: once, few, many, or a class where the clone is expanded.

14	TRBV19	many	NA	TRBJ1-1	CASSHDRRNTEAFF	TGTGCCAGTAGTCATGACAGGCGGAACACTGAAGCTTTCTTT
15	TRBV30	many	NA	TRBJ2-2	CAWTRVTRVGGELFF	TGTGCCTGGACCCGGGTTACCCGTGTAGGAGGGGAGCTGTTTTTT
16	TRBV4-2	few	NA	TRBJ1-5	CASSQEHLQVYQPQHF	TGTGCCAGCAGCCAAGAACACTTACAAGTTTATCAGCCCCAGCATTTT
13	TRBV9	NA	TRBD2	TRBJ2-4	CASSLAGDAIQYF	TGTGCCAGCAGCTTAGCGGGAGATGCCATTCAGTACTTC
14	TRBV19	many	TRBD2	TRBJ2-5	CASSSSGVQETQYF	TGTGCCAGTAGCAGTAGCGGGGTCCAAGAGACCCAGTACTTC
14	TRBV6-2/TRBV6-3	many	NA	TRBJ2-2	CASRSLGQAGELFF	TGTGCCAGCAGGAGCCTCGGGCAAGCCGGGGAGCTGTTTTTT
13	TRBV3-2	NA	NA	TRBJ2-2	CASAYLRDGELFF	TGTGCCAGCGCTTATCTTCGAGACGGGGAGCTGTTTTTT
13	TRBV12-3/TRBV12-4	many	NA	TRBJ1-2	CASSLGAGYGYTF	TGTGCCAGCAGTTTGGGGGCGGGCTATGGCTACACCTTC
13	TRBV6-2/TRBV6-3	many	NA	TRBJ2-5	CASSALGQETQYF	TGTGCCAGCAGTGCTTTAGGGCAAGAGACCCAGTACTTC
12	TRBV10-3	NA	NA	TRBJ2-3	CAISVRWDTQYF	TGTGCCATCAGTGTCCGGTGGGATACGCAGTATTTT
15	TRBV2	many	NA	TRBJ1-1	CASSEAANRVTEAFF	TGTGCCAGCAGTGAAGCGGCAAACAGGGTCACTGAAGCTTTCTTT
16	TRBV9	many	NA	TRBJ1-2	CASSVSTGGGAYGYTF	TGTGCCAGCAGCGTATCTACGGGTGGGGGGGCCTATGGCTACACCTTC
12	TRBV19	few	NA	TRBJ2-7	CASSSLTYEQYF	TGTGCCAGTAGTTCTCTCACCTACGAGCAGTACTTC
14	TRBV28	many	TRBD2	TRBJ2-5	CASSVTSGQETQYF	TGTGCCAGCAGTGTAACTAGCGGCCAAGAGACCCAGTACTTC
15	TRBV20-1	few	TRBD1	TRBJ2-7	CSARPQGQRFYEQYF	TGCAGTGCTAGACCGCAGGGACAGCGATTCTACGAGCAGTACTTC
16	TRBV6-1	many	NA	TRBJ1-1	CASSPLLRQHNPAAFF	TGTGCCAGCAGCCCTCTCTTGCGGCAGCACAACCCAGCAGCTTTCTTT
15	TRBV12-3/TRBV12-4	NA	NA	TRBJ1-2	CASRPGTSLRYGYTF	TGTGCCAGCCGACCCGGGACAAGCCTGCGCTATGGCTACACCTTC
16	TRBV28	NA	TRBD2	TRBJ2-5	CASSSLAGGPARTQYF	TGTGCCAGCAGTTCGTTAGCGGGAGGGCCCGCAAGAACCCAGTACTTC
15	TRBV28	NA	TRBD2	TRBJ2-1	CASSWGLAGGPSQFF	TGTGCCAGCAGCTGGGGACTAGCGGGCGGTCCCTCGCAGTTCTTC
12	TRBV12-3/TRBV12-4	many	NA	TRBJ2-1	CASSPGGAKQFF	TGTGCCAGCAGTCCCGGAGGAGCTAAGCAGTTCTTC
17	TRBV6-1	many	NA	TRBJ1-2	CASSRLLADNPSYGYTF	TGTGCCAGCAGTAGGCTTTTAGCCGACAATCCTTCCTATGGCTACACCTTC
11	TRBV29-1	many	NA	TRBJ2-7	CSVRRSYEQYF	TGCAGCGTTCGCAGGTCCTACGAGCAGTACTTC
14	TRBV19	few	NA	TRBJ2-5	CASSTYREGETQYF	TGTGCCAGTAGTACCTACAGGGAGGGAGAGACCCAGTACTTC
13	TRBV28	few	TRBD1	TRBJ1-1	CASIRGPKAEAFF	TGTGCCAGCATAAGGGGGCCCAAGGCTGAAGCTTTCTTT
18	TRBV2	NA	NA	TRBJ2-3	CTSRDAGLFTSSTDTQYF	TGTACCAGCAGGGATGCCGGACTTTTTACGTCTAGCACAGATACGCAGTATTTT
13	TRBV12-3/TRBV12-4	many	TRBD1	TRBJ2-3	CASSPTGGDTQYF	TGTGCCAGCAGCCCGACAGGGGGGGATACGCAGTATTTT
15	TRBV5-1	NA	TRBD1	TRBJ1-1	CASSETGTDPIEAFF	TGCGCCAGCAGCGAGACCGGGACAGATCCTATTGAAGCTTTCTTT
14	TRBV28	many	NA	TRBJ2-5	CASSLVGRGETQYF	TGTGCCAGCAGTTTGGTAGGCAGGGGAGAGACCCAGTACTTC
13	TRBV10-3	many	TRBD2	TRBJ2-7	CAISEGDYYEQYF	TGTGCCATCAGTGAGGGGGACTACTACGAGCAGTACTTC
13	TRBV5-4	few	TRBD1	TRBJ2-1	CASRRTGAVEQFF	TGTGCCAGCAGGCGGACAGGGGCTGTTGAGCAGTTCTTC